Presented here are 10 T cell receptor beta chains from one specimen sequenced in a study of identical twins. Each CDR3 protein gets one entry after TCRdb re-called the 5' RACE reads with MiXCR. Of about 1.7 million distinct CDR3 sequences in the sample, more than 30% were seen once. Sequenced sample: cord blood. The source is a newborn girl in good health.

This clonotype occurred many times. The gene calls are TRBV12-3 or TRBV12-4 and TRBJ2-1; TRBD1 might be the D (6 bases). V shed 6 bases and J shed 9 bases, with 12 bases lying between them. The CDR3 consists of 12 residues. In DNA, the CDR3 is TGTGCCAGCAGCCTCTTACAGGGTGAGCAGTTCTTC. Residues: CASSLLQGEQFF.

The chain uses TRBV27 and TRBJ1-4; D ambiguous. Trimming removed 1 base at V and 2 bases at J, with 14 bases between. The germline gives CDR1 MNHEY, CDR2 SMNVEV (reference sequence). The CDR3 has 17 amino acids. CDR3 in DNA: TGTGCCAGCAGTTTATACGGATGGCCCCGGACTAATGAAAAACTGTTTTTT. Protein sequence: CASSLYGWPRTNEKLFF.

This chain uses TRBV2 with TRBJ2-1; TRBD1 aligns across 8 bases. V shed 2 bases and J 8 bases; nucleotides not matched to a gene: 17. This CDR3 comprises 18 residues. From germline, CDR1 is SNHLY and CDR2 FYNNEI. For the CDR3, the DNA is TGTGCCAGCAGTGAAAGGCTTGTAGTGGACAGGGTATACGATGAGCAGTTCTTC. It translates to CASSERLVVDRVYDEQFF.

The chain employs TRBV14 and TRBJ2-4; TRBD2 agrees at 8 bases. Germline V gives CDR1 SGHDN, CDR2 FVKESK. This CDR3 is built from 22 residues. The J segment lost 13 bases and the V segment lost 0 bases, leaving 32 bases of the junction unmatched. CDR3 in DNA: TGTGCCAGCAGCCAAGAGTTCTCGGGAGGGCTCGGTTGGGTTCGCTCCTACAATGAGCAGTACTTC. Protein product: CASSQEFSGGLGWVRSYNEQYF.

In its sample, this clonotype was seen once. One end of the junction fails to match germline, which may point to a read error. This chain joins TRBV5-1 and TRBJ2-3; the match to TRBD2 covers 7 bases. The CDR3 has 13 amino acids. Germline V gene lookup returns CDR1 SGHRS and CDR2 YFSETQ. CDR3 sequence reads: CVSSLGGADTQYF. Written as DNA, the CDR3 is TGCGTCAGCAGCTTGGGGGGGGCAGATACGCAGTATTTT.

J is TRBJ2-1 and V is TRBV27; unclear D gene. The CDR3 is 14 amino acids. With 4 bases removed from V and 4 bases from J, the gap between germline ends came to 11 bases. Germline CDR1 and CDR2: MNHEY and SMNVEV (reference sequence). The DNA of the CDR3 is TGTGCCAGCAGTTCTAGGCTTAGGTACAATGAGCAGTTCTTC. This codes for CASSSRLRYNEQFF.

The sample holds a few counts of this clonotype. The rearrangement joins TRBV6-5 to TRBJ2-3; D call uncertain. The CDR3 is made up of 15 amino acids. Looked up from germline, CDR1 is MNHEY and CDR2 is SVGAGI. V was cut by 0 bases and J by 3 bases, with 10 bases left in between. The CDR3 nucleotides are TGTGCCAGCAGTTACTCAGGGCTAAGTACAGATACGCAGTATTTT. Protein sequence: CASSYSGLSTDTQYF.

This clonotype was recorded once. One junction end disagrees with the germline gene, perhaps due to a read error. V and J are TRBV12-3 or TRBV12-4 and TRBJ2-5; 9 bases are a match to TRBD2. The CDR3 length is 17 residues. The chain's CDR3 is CVSSLNYPGLAWETQYF. CDR3 DNA sequence: TGTGTCAGCAGCCTGAATTATCCGGGACTAGCCTGGGAGACCCAGTACTTC.

The chain recombines TRBV12-3 or TRBV12-4 with TRBJ2-3, with TRBD1 as a possible D gene (6 bases). V was pared by 6 bases and J by 9 bases, with 16 bases between. The CDR3 runs 13 residues. For the CDR3, the DNA is TGTGCCAGCAGCCCCCTGGGGGCAGGCACGCAGTATTTT. Encoded protein: CASSPLGAGTQYF.

This clonotype was counted between two and nine times. The CDR3 nucleotides read TGTGCCAGCAGCCAAGATCCCAAGGGGGGTGAAGCTTTCTTT. It encodes CASSQDPKGGEAFF. This chain uses TRBV3-1 with TRBJ1-1; D possibly corresponds to TRBD1 (6 bases). Trimming shortened V by 0 bases and J by 7 bases, and 12 bases separated the two germline ends. The CDR3 is 14 residues long. CDR1 and CDR2 (germline): LGHDT, YNNKEL (reference sequence).